This TCR beta chain was recorded in a study of type 1 regulatory T cells (dated by TCRdb to the early 2020s). Study-level background: The study characterized an in vitro protocol that generated a Tr1-enriched, alloantigen-specific CD4 T cell product named T-allo10. T-allo10 was being evaluated clinically in patients with hematological malignancies who were receiving allogeneic hematopoietic stem cell transplantation.

Specificity for host alloantigens, anergy, and the capacity for alloantigen-specific suppression were described as properties of donor-derived T-allo10 cells. In regard to this clonotype: Its antigen has not been determined. Base qualities were left out, and no much larger clone turns up one base away.

These reads were obtained on an Illumina MiSeq. TCRdb reworked the public reads: Q25 trimming with fastp, MiXCR clone assembly, productive beta chains retained. CDR3 protein sequences are deduplicated, and each keeps its most common genes and DNA. Here the sample has roughly 68,000 distinct CDR3 sequences; around 60% occur a single time. The ten largest clonotypes hold 7% to 8.5% of the sample. The TCR was taken from a human donor in good health. Sequenced: cultured T cells, either the whole culture or a sorted T cell fraction (not recorded which). The cell subset or site tag for this specimen amounts to: Tr1-enriched cell product generated in vitro against host alloantigens.

The nucleotide sequence is given as TGTGCCAGCAGCTTAAGGGCAGGTTCCTACGAGCAGTACTTC. The encoded protein is CASSLRAGSYEQYF. The chain is made from TRBV7-9 and TRBJ2-7, with no confident D gene call. From cysteine to phenylalanine, the CDR3 is 14 amino acids long. The CDR3 DNA has 42 bases and is translated from base 1. V is reduced by 2 bases and J by 1 base, leaving a spacing of 9 bases between them. The germline V gene (reference sequence) sets CDR1 to SEHNR and CDR2 to FQNEAQ.